What follows are 28 T cell receptor beta chains derived from one specimen sequenced in a study of blood T cell repertoires in COVID-19. TCRdb keeps only in-frame clones here, not all; method: immunoSEQ multiplex PCR. The sample includes 280,000 or so clones, 85% to 90% of them seen just once. Sequencing was performed on PBMCs or T cells enriched from blood (not recorded which). These receptors were taken from a woman between 18 and 30 years old with acute COVID-19.

The rearrangement joins TRBV6-5 to TRBJ2-1; D remains ambiguous. Germline CDR1 and CDR2: MNHEY and SVGAGI. V shed 0 bases and J shed 0 bases, with 6 bases lying between them. The CDR3 has 15 residues. The CDR3 DNA reads as TGTGCCAGCAGTTACTCGCAGGACTCCTACAATGAGCAGTTCTTC. Translating it yields CASSYSQDSYNEQFF.

This clone turned up a few times. V and J are TRBV7-6 and TRBJ2-4, with 9 bases lining up with TRBD1. Unmatched junction bases numbered 17, after V lost 5 bases and J lost 3 bases. The CDR3 loop spans 19 amino acids. Germline values: CDR1 SGHVS, CDR2 FNYEAQ. The CDR3 is CASSRETGTGILGKNIQYF. The CDR3, as DNA: TGTGCCAGCAGCCGAGAAACCGGGACAGGGATCTTGGGCAAAAACATTCAGTACTTC.

The CDR3 DNA sequence: TGTGCCTGGAGTGTACTGACTAGCGGGTACAATGAGCAGTTCTTC. It yields the protein CAWSVLTSGYNEQFF. This chain connects TRBV30 to TRBJ2-1; TRBD2 agrees at 10 bases. The V gene end was trimmed by 0 bases and the J gene end by 4 bases; junction bases not matched to a gene: 3. The CDR3 sequence is 15 residues long. The germline V gene encodes CDR1 GTSNPN and CDR2 SVGIG (reference sequence).

This sequence joins TRBV19 and TRBJ2-7, with 7 bases identical to TRBD1. Germline loops: CDR1 LNHDA, CDR2 SQIVND (reference sequence). J lost 3 bases, V lost 4 bases, and 12 bases had no gene match. This CDR3 region has 16 residues. Here the CDR3 reads CASSTPEGGPYYEQYF. In DNA, the CDR3 is TGTGCCAGTAGTACCCCTGAAGGGGGCCCCTACTACGAGCAGTACTTC.

This clone was found a few times. The genes are TRBV7-6 and TRBJ1-3, with D perhaps matching TRBD1 (5 bases). Germline CDR1 reads SGHVS; CDR2 reads FNYEAQ. Trimming shortened V by 2 bases and J by 3 bases, and 14 bases separated the two germline ends. The CDR3 has 16 residues. The CDR3 loop is CASSLSPGGGGNTIYF. Here the CDR3 DNA reads TGTGCCAGCAGCTTATCACCGGGGGGAGGTGGAAACACCATATATTTT.

The chain carries TRBV30 and TRBJ1-1; D call uncertain. The V end was cut by 0 bases, the J end by 7 bases, with 6 bases between. CDR1 is GTSNPN, CDR2 SVGIG, per germline (reference sequence). This CDR3 is built from 11 residues. The CDR3 coding sequence is TGTGCCTGGAGTGTACACAGTGAAGCTTTCTTT. Its translation: CAWSVHSEAFF.

V gene TRBV3-1 (or the pseudogene TRBV3-2) combines with J gene TRBJ2-3, with 11 bases identical to TRBD1. The trim removed 2 bases at V and 4 bases at J, leaving 2 bases unmatched. The CDR3 runs to 15 residues. Germline loops: CDR1 LGHDT, CDR2 YNNKEL (reference sequence). CDR3: CASSQRTGGADTQYF. CDR3 coding DNA: TGTGCCAGCAGCCAACGGACAGGGGGCGCAGATACGCAGTATTTT.

This chain connects TRBV27 to TRBJ2-3; 14 bases match TRBD2. Germline values: CDR1 MNHEY, CDR2 SMNVEV (reference sequence). The CDR3 has 20 residues. The J segment lost 2 bases and the V segment lost 1 base, leaving 11 bases of the junction unmatched. Here the CDR3 reads CASSLFGGTSGRRITDTQYF. The CDR3 region has the DNA TGTGCCAGCAGTTTATTCGGAGGGACTAGCGGGAGAAGAATCACAGATACGCAGTATTTT.

The chain recombines TRBV9 with TRBJ2-7, with D perhaps matching TRBD2 (6 bases). Trimming pared 1 base from V and 5 bases from J, leaving 16 bases between. The V gene's germline CDR1 is SGDLS and CDR2 YYNGEE. The CDR3 is made up of 15 amino acids. The CDR3 nucleotides are TGTGCCAGCAGCGTATCGGCGGGAACTGGGGACGAGCAGTACTTC. Residues: CASSVSAGTGDEQYF.

This clone occurred a few times. The chain combines TRBV6-4 with TRBJ2-2; unclear D gene. This CDR3 is 15 amino acids long. Germline CDR1 and CDR2: MRHNA and SNTAGT. Trimming removed 0 bases from V and 2 bases from J, with 7 bases in between. The CDR3, as DNA: TGTGCCAGCAGTGACTCGAACAGCAACACCGGGGAGCTGTTTTTT. This translates into CASSDSNSNTGELFF.

J is TRBJ2-4 and V is TRBV6-4, with 8 bases matching TRBD1. The germline V gene encodes CDR1 MRHNA and CDR2 SNTAGT. There are 15 residues in the CDR3. V gave up 4 bases and J gave up 8 bases; unmatched junction bases: 10. In DNA form, the CDR3 reads TGTGCCAGCAGTGTCCCTAAGACAGGGGCTGACATTCAGTACTTC. Its translation is CASSVPKTGADIQYF.

V and J are TRBV5-4 and TRBJ2-5; 7 bases align to TRBD2. Germline V gene data show CDR1 as SGHNT and CDR2 as YYREEE (reference sequence). The CDR3 is 16 residues long. J gave up 1 base and V 4 bases, and 10 bases lay outside the gene matches. CDR3 bases: TGTGCCAGCAGCCGCGGCGGGGGAGGGTCCCAAGAGACCCAGTACTTC. Amino acid sequence: CASSRGGGGSQETQYF.

The CDR3 loop reads CATSRTGARLYPDTQYF. Here the CDR3 DNA reads TGTGCCACCAGCAGAACTGGCGCCAGGCTTTACCCAGATACGCAGTATTTT. The V gene is TRBV15, the J gene TRBJ2-3; D not certain. Per the germline V gene, CDR1 is LNHNV and CDR2 is YYDKDF (reference sequence). The CDR3 runs 17 residues. Trimming left V 2 bases short and J 4 bases short, with 19 bases between.

This chain uses TRBV7-9 with TRBJ2-4; 15 nucleotides match TRBD2. The germline V gene has CDR1 SEHNR and CDR2 FQNEAQ (reference sequence). This CDR3 has 19 residues. The V gene end was trimmed by 2 bases and the J gene end by 6 bases; junction bases not matched to a gene: 11. The DNA of the CDR3 is TGTGCCAGCAGCTTAACGCGGACTAGCGGGAGGGCGTTTCCAAACATTCAGTACTTC. Translated: CASSLTRTSGRAFPNIQYF.

This chain connects TRBV3-1 (or the pseudogene TRBV3-2) to TRBJ2-1; 8 bases are shared with TRBD2. In germline, CDR1 is LGHDT, CDR2 YNNKEL (reference sequence). This CDR3 spans 16 amino acids. Trimming took 5 bases from V and 3 from J; bases not matched to a gene: 9. The CDR3 spells CASSTGAGALYNEQFF. Written as DNA, the CDR3 is TGTGCCAGCAGCACCGGAGCGGGAGCACTCTACAATGAGCAGTTCTTC.

The chain couples TRBV7-9 to TRBJ2-7, with 11 bases lining up with TRBD2. CDR3 length: 15 amino acids. Trimming took 6 bases from V and 3 from J; bases not matched to a gene: 7. CDR1 SEHNR and CDR2 FQNEAQ come from the germline V gene (reference sequence). This CDR3 reads CASRTGTSGNYEQYF. The CDR3 coding sequence is TGTGCCAGCAGAACCGGGACTAGCGGAAACTACGAGCAGTACTTC.

The CDR3 region is CASSLAGRTEAFF. CDR3 nucleotides: TGTGCCAGCAGCTTGGCGGGTCGGACTGAAGCTTTCTTT. This rearrangement joins TRBV5-8 to TRBJ1-1, with D unresolved. The CDR3 is 13 residues long. Trimming stripped 0 bases from V and 5 bases from J, with 8 bases between. The germline gives CDR1 SGHTS, CDR2 YDEGEE.

The chain joins TRBV5-5 to TRBJ2-7, with TRBD1 as a possible D gene (5 bases). Germline V gives CDR1 SGHKS, CDR2 YYEKEE (reference sequence). This CDR3 region has 11 residues. Trimming cost V 7 bases and J 4 bases, with 9 bases left between them. The CDR3, as DNA: TGTGCCAGCTCTTCAGGGTACGAGCAGTACTTC. This gives the protein CASSSGYEQYF.

The chain carries TRBV19 and TRBJ1-1; D is possibly TRBD1 (6 bases). Between the trimmed V and J ends, which lost 5 bases and 1 base, there was a span of 14 bases. CDR1 LNHDA and CDR2 SQIVND come from the germline V gene (reference sequence). CDR3 length equals 15 residues. The CDR3 spells CASSPQGWGNTEAFF. The CDR3, as DNA: TGTGCCAGTAGTCCCCAGGGGTGGGGGAACACTGAAGCTTTCTTT.

This chain joins TRBV15 and TRBJ1-1; D is possibly TRBD1 (6 bases). This CDR3 contains 15 residues. V was trimmed by 6 bases and J by 5 bases, leaving 19 bases between them. From germline, CDR1 is LNHNV and CDR2 YYDKDF (reference sequence). CDR3 residues: CATSSGEYFRTEAFF. The CDR3 nucleotides read TGTGCCACCAGTTCAGGGGAGTATTTTCGGACTGAAGCTTTCTTT.

The V gene is TRBV7-9, the J gene TRBJ2-7; D is ambiguous. Germline CDR1 is SEHNR and CDR2 is FQNEAQ (reference sequence). The CDR3 length is 12 residues. V lost 1 base and J 5 bases, leaving 6 bases between the germline ends. In DNA form, the CDR3 reads TGTGCCAGCAGCTTAGAACACAACGAGCAGTACTTC. Translated: CASSLEHNEQYF. Together with reference TRBV7-9 and TRBJ2-7, the CDR3 gives the full variable domain: DTGVSQNPRHKITKRGQNVTFRCDPISEHNRLYWYRQTLGQGPEFLTYFQNEAQLEKSRLLSDRFSAERPKGSFSTLEIQRTEQGDSAMYLCASSLEHNEQYFGPGTRLTVT.

V usage is TRBV5-1 and J usage is TRBJ2-3; 9 nucleotides agree with TRBD1. Per the germline V gene, CDR1 is SGHRS and CDR2 is YFSETQ. This CDR3 comprises 14 residues. Trimming took 5 bases from V and 3 from J; bases not matched to a gene: 4. The DNA for the CDR3 is TGCGCCAGCAGGCCGGGACAGGGTACAGATACGCAGTATTTT. This gives the protein CASRPGQGTDTQYF.

The rearrangement uses TRBV27 and TRBJ2-7; 12 bases fit TRBD2. Germline V gives CDR1 MNHEY, CDR2 SMNVEV (reference sequence). Unmatched junction bases numbered 6, after V lost 6 bases and J lost 6 bases. The CDR3 loop spans 14 amino acids. The CDR3 is CASSSGLAGTEQYF. Here the CDR3 DNA reads TGTGCCAGCAGCTCGGGACTAGCGGGTACCGAGCAGTACTTC.

The chain carries TRBV5-8 and TRBJ2-5, with 9 bases matching TRBD1. Germline loops: CDR1 SGHTS, CDR2 YDEGEE. The CDR3 runs 14 residues. V gave up 4 bases and J gave up 4 bases; unmatched junction bases: 5. CDR3 region: CASSTGQGIETQYF. CDR3 sequence (DNA): TGTGCCAGCAGCACAGGACAGGGGATAGAGACCCAGTACTTC.

The chain combines TRBV5-1 with TRBJ2-3; no reliable D call. From germline, CDR1 is SGHRS and CDR2 YFSETQ. Trimming left V 3 bases short and J 1 base short, with 9 bases between. The CDR3 is 14 amino acids. CDR3 sequence: CASSYQQGTDTQYF. DNA of the CDR3: TGCGCCAGCAGCTACCAGCAGGGCACAGATACGCAGTATTTT.

The chain uses TRBV5-1 and TRBJ1-2; 10 bases agree with TRBD1. The CDR3 totals 19 residues. The junction had 18 bases not matched to a gene; V was cut back by 4 bases and J by 3 bases. Germline loops: CDR1 SGHRS, CDR2 YFSETQ. The CDR3 spells CASSLSRTGGRFVDYGYTF. The DNA of the CDR3 is TGCGCCAGCAGCCTATCGAGGACAGGGGGAAGATTTGTGGACTATGGCTACACCTTC.

Only a few counts were recorded for this clone. CDR3 sequence (DNA): TGTGCCACCAGTGATGGGATATGGACAGGGCACGAGACCCAGTACTTC. Amino acid sequence: CATSDGIWTGHETQYF. This chain links TRBV24-1 with TRBJ2-5; 8 bases map to TRBD1. This CDR3 is 16 amino acids long. The germline V gene encodes CDR1 KGHDR and CDR2 SFDVKD. Trimming at V came to 3 bases and at J to 5 bases, leaving 10 bases not matched to a gene.

The table lists this clone with a count of one. The rearrangement uses TRBV2 and TRBJ1-5; possible D gene TRBD1, 5 bases. V was clipped by 8 bases and J by 4 bases, with 18 bases between them. The CDR3 extends over 15 amino acids. CDR1 and CDR2 (germline): SNHLY, FYNNEI. CDR3 in DNA: TGTGCCAGCGGGGTTAGCAGGGAAGGAAATCAGCCCCAGCATTTT. The encoded protein is CASGVSREGNQPQHF.